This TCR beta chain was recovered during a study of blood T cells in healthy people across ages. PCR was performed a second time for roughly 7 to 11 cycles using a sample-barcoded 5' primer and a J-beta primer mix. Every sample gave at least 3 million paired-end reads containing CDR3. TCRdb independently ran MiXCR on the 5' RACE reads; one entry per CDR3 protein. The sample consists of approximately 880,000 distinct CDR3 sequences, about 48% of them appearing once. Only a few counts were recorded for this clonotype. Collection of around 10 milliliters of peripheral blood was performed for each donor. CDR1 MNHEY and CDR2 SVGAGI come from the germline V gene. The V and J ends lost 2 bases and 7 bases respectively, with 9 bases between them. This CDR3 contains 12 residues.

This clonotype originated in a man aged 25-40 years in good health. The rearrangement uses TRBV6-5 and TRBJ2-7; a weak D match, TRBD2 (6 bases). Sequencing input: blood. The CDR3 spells CASSYNAGEQYF. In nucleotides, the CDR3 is TGTGCCAGCAGTTACAACGCGGGGGAGCAGTACTTC.